One and the same sample provided the 10 T cell receptor beta chains below, sequenced in a study of blood T cell repertoires in COVID-19. Clones were read by immunoSEQ multiplex PCR, and TCRdb kept only the in-frame ones, dropping some. The sample consists of 250,000 to 300,000 clones, 88% of them appearing once. The specimen sequenced was peripheral blood. Receptor source: a middle-aged woman who had recovered from COVID-19.

The chain recombines TRBV28 with TRBJ2-2; D is ambiguous. The ends were cut back, 2 bases at V and 5 bases at J, with 6 bases in the middle. This CDR3 comprises 13 residues. Looked up from germline, CDR1 is MDHEN and CDR2 is SYDVKM. The CDR3 region is CASSLPPTGELFF. In nucleotides, the CDR3 is TGTGCCAGCAGTTTACCCCCAACCGGGGAGCTGTTTTTT. Together with reference TRBV28 and TRBJ2-2, the CDR3 gives the full variable domain: DVKVTQSSRYLVKRTGEKVFLECVQDMDHENMFWYRQDPGLGLRLIYFSYDVKMKEKGDIPEGYSVSREKKERFSLILESASTNQTSMYLCASSLPPTGELFFGEGSRLTVL.

The chain's CDR3 is CASSPGGSGRSSYNEQFF. CDR3 sequence (DNA): TGTGCCAGCAGCCCCGGAGGGAGCGGGAGGAGCTCCTACAATGAGCAGTTCTTC. This chain connects TRBV7-3 to TRBJ2-1, with 9 nucleotides matching TRBD2. J was trimmed by 0 bases and V by 5 bases; bases with no gene match: 11. Germline values: CDR1 SGHTA, CDR2 FQGTGA. The CDR3 consists of 18 residues.

The chain combines TRBV5-6 with TRBJ2-5; TRBD1 aligns across 12 bases. CDR1 is SGHDT and CDR2 is YYEEEE in the germline V gene. The V gene end was trimmed by 4 bases and the J gene end by 7 bases; junction bases not matched to a gene: 8. There are 15 residues in the CDR3. CDR3 DNA sequence: TGTGCCAGCAGCCCCGGGACAGGGGGCATTGGGACCCAGTACTTC. This gives the protein CASSPGTGGIGTQYF.

CDR3 protein: CSVGTGTSGNSPTDTQYF. For the CDR3, the DNA is TGCAGCGTAGGAACCGGGACTAGCGGTAACTCTCCCACAGATACGCAGTATTTT. This chain joins TRBV29-1 and TRBJ2-3, with 11 nucleotides matching TRBD2. Per the germline V gene, CDR1 is SQVTM and CDR2 is ANQGSEA. Trimming cost V 6 bases and J 2 bases; bases outside gene matches: 16. This CDR3 is 18 amino acids long.

The chain combines TRBV7-3 with TRBJ2-2; D remains unclear. The germline V gene encodes CDR1 SGHTA and CDR2 FQGTGA. CDR3 size: 13 residues. V lost 2 bases, J lost 8 bases, and 9 bases lay in between. CDR3 coding DNA: TGTGCCAGCAGCTTACTCCCGGTGGGGGAGCTGTTTTTT. It codes for CASSLLPVGELFF.

The chain is built from TRBV3-1 (or the pseudogene TRBV3-2) and TRBJ1-4; D is undetermined. The CDR3 loop spans 14 amino acids. Germline V gene data show CDR1 as LGHDT and CDR2 as YNNKEL (reference sequence). The V and J ends lost 3 bases and 7 bases respectively, with 12 bases between them. Here the CDR3 DNA reads TGTGCCAGCAGCCAGACGGGGAGGACTGAAAAACTGTTTTTT. Protein: CASSQTGRTEKLFF.

The rearrangement joins TRBV19 to TRBJ2-3, with D tentatively TRBD2 (5 bases). Looked up from germline, CDR1 is LNHDA and CDR2 is SQIVND (reference sequence). This CDR3 comprises 15 residues. Trimming took off 10 bases at V and 4 bases at J, with 21 bases between the two ends. The CDR3 DNA is TGTGCCACCGTAGTGTGGCTAGCCGGAGCAGATACGCAGTATTTT. Translated: CATVVWLAGADTQYF. Complete variable domain (other parts from reference TRBV19 and TRBJ2-3): DGGITQSPKYLFRKEGQNVTLSCEQNLNHDAMYWYRQDPGQGLRLIYYSQIVNDFQKGDIAEGYSVSREKKESFPLTVTSAQKNPTAFYLCATVVWLAGADTQYFGPGTRLTVL.

The chain is built from TRBV29-1 and TRBJ1-2, with TRBD1 matching 9 bases. CDR3 size: 14 residues. V was clipped by 7 bases and J by 7 bases; unmatched bases: 13. Germline V lookup: CDR1 SQVTM, CDR2 ANQGSEA. The CDR3 DNA is TGCAGCGCCCCCGGGACAGGGCAAGGGGGTGGCTACACCTTC. This sequence encodes CSAPGTGQGGGYTF. The entire variable domain, with the rest obtained from reference TRBV29-1 and TRBJ1-2, is as follows: SAVISQKPSRDICQRGTSLTIQCQVDSQVTMMFWYRQQPGQSLTLIATANQGSEATYESGFVIDKFPISRPNLTFSTLTVSNMSPEDSSIYLCSAPGTGQGGGYTFGSGTRLTVV.

The chain couples TRBV5-6 to TRBJ2-5; D call uncertain. Trimming cost V 1 base and J 5 bases, with 12 bases left between them. This CDR3 is 14 amino acids long. Germline CDR1 reads SGHDT; CDR2 reads YYEEEE. CDR3 sequence: CASSLTHPPETQYF. The CDR3 region has the DNA TGTGCCAGCAGCTTGACTCACCCACCGGAGACCCAGTACTTC.

This clone was seen just once. The chain employs TRBV7-2 and TRBJ2-2; weak D call: TRBD2 (6 bases). The length of the CDR3 is 15 residues. Trimming cost V 7 bases and J 6 bases, with 18 bases left between them. The germline CDR1 and CDR2 sequences are SGHTA and FQGNSA. CDR3 nucleotides: TGTGCCAGCAACCCAGGACTATCCGTCGCCGGGGAGCTGTTTTTT. Its translation: CASNPGLSVAGELFF.